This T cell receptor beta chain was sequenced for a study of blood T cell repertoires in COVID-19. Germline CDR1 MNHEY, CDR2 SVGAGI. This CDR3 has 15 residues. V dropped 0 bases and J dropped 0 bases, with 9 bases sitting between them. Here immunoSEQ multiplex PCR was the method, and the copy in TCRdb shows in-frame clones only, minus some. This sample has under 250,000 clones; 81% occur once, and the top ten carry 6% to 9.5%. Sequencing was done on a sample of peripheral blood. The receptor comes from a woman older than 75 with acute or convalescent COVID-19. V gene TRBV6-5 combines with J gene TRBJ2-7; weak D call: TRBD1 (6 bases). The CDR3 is CASSYSTGISYEQYF. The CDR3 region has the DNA TGTGCCAGCAGTTACTCGACAGGAATCTCCTACGAGCAGTACTTC.